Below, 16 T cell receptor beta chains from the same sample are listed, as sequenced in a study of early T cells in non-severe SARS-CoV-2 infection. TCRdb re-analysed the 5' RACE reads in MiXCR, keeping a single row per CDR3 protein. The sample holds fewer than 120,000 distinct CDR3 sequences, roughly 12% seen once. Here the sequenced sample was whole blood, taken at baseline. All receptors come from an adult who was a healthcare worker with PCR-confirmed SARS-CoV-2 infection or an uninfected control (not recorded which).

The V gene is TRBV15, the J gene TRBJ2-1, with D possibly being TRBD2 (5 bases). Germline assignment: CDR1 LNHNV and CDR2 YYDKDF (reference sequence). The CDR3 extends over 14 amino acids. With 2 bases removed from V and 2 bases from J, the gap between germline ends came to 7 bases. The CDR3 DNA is TGTGCCACCAGCAGATCCGGGACCTACAATGAGCAGTTCTTC. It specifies CATSRSGTYNEQFF.

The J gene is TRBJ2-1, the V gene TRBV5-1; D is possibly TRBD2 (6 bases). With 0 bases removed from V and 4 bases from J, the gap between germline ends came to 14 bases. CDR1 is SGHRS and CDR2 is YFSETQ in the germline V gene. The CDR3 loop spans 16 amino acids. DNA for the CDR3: TGCGCCAGCAGCTTGGTAGCGGCGGGGATATACAATGAGCAGTTCTTC. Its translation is CASSLVAAGIYNEQFF.

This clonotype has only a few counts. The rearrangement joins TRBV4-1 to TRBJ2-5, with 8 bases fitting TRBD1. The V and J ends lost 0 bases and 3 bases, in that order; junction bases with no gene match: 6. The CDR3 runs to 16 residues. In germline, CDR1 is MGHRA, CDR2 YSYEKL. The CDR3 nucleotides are TGCGCCAGCAGCCAAGATGGGGCAGGGGGCGAAGAGACCCAGTACTTC. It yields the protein CASSQDGAGGEETQYF.

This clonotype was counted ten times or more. CDR3 amino acids: CAWSALAGAMDTQYF. In nucleotides, the CDR3 is TGTGCCTGGAGTGCCCTAGCGGGAGCAATGGATACGCAGTATTTT. The V and J genes are TRBV30 and TRBJ2-3, with 10 positions matching TRBD2. V was clipped by 1 base and J by 6 bases; unmatched bases: 7. This CDR3 comprises 15 residues. Per germline, CDR1 GTSNPN and CDR2 SVGIG (reference sequence). The variable domain in full, with the rest retrieved from reference TRBV30 and TRBJ2-3, is SQTIHQWPATLVQPVGSPLSLECTVEGTSNPNLYWYRQAAGRGLQLLFYSVGIGQISSEVPQNLSASRPQDRQFILSSKKLLLSDSGFYLCAWSALAGAMDTQYFGPGTRLTVL.

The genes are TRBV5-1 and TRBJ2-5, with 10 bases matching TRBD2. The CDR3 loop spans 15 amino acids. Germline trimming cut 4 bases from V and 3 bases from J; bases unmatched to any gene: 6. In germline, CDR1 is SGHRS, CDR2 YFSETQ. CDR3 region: CASSLRTSGEETQYF. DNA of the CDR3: TGCGCCAGCAGCCTAAGGACTAGCGGAGAAGAGACCCAGTACTTC. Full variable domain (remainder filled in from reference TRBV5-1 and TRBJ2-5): KAGVTQTPRYLIKTRGQQVTLSCSPISGHRSVSWYQQTPGQGLQFLFEYFSETQRNKGNFPGRFSGRQFSNSRSEMNVSTLELGDSALYLCASSLRTSGEETQYFGPGTRLLVL.

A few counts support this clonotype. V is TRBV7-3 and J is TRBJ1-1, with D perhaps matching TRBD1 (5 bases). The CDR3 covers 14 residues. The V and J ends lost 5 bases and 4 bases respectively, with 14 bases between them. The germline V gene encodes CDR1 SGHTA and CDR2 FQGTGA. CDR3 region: CASSLVPGITEAFF. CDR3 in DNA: TGTGCCAGCAGCCTGGTGCCAGGGATCACTGAAGCTTTCTTT.

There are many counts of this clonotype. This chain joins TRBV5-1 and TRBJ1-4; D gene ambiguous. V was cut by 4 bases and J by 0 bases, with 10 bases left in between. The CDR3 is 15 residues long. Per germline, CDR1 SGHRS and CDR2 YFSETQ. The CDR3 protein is CASSIGSTTNEKLFF. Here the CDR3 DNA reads TGCGCCAGCAGCATCGGCAGTACAACTAATGAAAAACTGTTTTTT. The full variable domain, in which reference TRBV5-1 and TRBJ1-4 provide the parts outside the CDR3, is KAGVTQTPRYLIKTRGQQVTLSCSPISGHRSVSWYQQTPGQGLQFLFEYFSETQRNKGNFPGRFSGRQFSNSRSEMNVSTLELGDSALYLCASSIGSTTNEKLFFGSGTQLSVL.

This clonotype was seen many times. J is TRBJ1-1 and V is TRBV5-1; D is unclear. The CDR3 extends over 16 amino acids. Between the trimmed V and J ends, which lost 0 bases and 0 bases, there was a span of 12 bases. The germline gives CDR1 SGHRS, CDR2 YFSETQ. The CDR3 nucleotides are TGCGCCAGCAGCTTGGAGGCACAACAAATGAACACTGAAGCTTTCTTT. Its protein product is CASSLEAQQMNTEAFF.

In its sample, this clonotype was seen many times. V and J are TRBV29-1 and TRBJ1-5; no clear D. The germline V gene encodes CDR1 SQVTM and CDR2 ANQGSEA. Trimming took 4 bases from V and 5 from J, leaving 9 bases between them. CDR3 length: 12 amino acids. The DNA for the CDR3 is TGCAGCGTTGGCACCGGGGATCAGCCCCAGCATTTT. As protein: CSVGTGDQPQHF.

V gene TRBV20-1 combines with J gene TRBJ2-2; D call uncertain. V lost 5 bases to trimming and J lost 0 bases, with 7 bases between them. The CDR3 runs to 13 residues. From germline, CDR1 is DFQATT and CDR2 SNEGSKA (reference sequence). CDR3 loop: CSAPDSNTGELFF. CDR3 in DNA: TGCAGTGCTCCCGACTCGAACACCGGGGAGCTGTTTTTT.

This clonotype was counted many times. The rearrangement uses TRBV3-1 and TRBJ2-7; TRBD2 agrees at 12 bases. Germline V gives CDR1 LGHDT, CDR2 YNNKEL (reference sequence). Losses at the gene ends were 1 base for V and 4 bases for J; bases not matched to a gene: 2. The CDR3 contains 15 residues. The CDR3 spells CASSQGLAGDYEQYF. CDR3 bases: TGTGCCAGCAGCCAAGGACTAGCGGGGGATTACGAGCAGTACTTC.

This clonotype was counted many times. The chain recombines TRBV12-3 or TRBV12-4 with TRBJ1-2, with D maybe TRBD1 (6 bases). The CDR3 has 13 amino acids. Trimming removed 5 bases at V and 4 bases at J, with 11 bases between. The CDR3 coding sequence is TGTGCCAGCAGTCCACAGGGAGGCTATGGCTACACCTTC. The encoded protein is CASSPQGGYGYTF.

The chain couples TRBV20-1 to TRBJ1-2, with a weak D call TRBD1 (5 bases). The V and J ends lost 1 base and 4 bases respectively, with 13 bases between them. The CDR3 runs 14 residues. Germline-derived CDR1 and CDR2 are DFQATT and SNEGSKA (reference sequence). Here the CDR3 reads CSARGQGLGYGYTF. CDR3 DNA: TGCAGTGCTAGAGGGCAGGGCTTAGGCTATGGCTACACCTTC.

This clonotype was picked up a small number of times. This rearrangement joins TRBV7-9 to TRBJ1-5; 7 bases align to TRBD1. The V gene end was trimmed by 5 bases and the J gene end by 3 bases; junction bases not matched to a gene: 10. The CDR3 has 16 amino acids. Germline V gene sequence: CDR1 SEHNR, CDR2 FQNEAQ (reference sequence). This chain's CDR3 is CASSTTGTEVNQPQHF. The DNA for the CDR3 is TGTGCCAGCAGCACGACCGGGACAGAAGTCAATCAGCCCCAGCATTTT.

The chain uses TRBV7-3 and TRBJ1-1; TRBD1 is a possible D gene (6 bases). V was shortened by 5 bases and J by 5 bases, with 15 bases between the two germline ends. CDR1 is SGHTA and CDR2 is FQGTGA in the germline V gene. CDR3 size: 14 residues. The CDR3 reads CASSPHRDSTEAFF. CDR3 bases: TGTGCCAGCAGCCCCCACAGGGATTCGACTGAAGCTTTCTTT.

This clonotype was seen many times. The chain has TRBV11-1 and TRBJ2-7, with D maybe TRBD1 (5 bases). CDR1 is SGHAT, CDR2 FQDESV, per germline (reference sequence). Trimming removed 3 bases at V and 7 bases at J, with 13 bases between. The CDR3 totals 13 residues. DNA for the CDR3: TGTGCCAGCAGCTTGTACCCGAAGGGGGAGCAGTACTTC. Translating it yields CASSLYPKGEQYF.